This is a list of T cell receptor beta chains from one sample in a study of early T cells in non-severe SARS-CoV-2 infection. A single record per CDR3 protein comes from TCRdb applying MiXCR to the 5' RACE reads. The data show fewer than 55,000 distinct CDR3 sequences, over 8% seen once. The sample comprised whole blood. The source of these receptors is an adult who was a healthcare worker with PCR-confirmed SARS-CoV-2 infection or an uninfected control (not recorded which). The CDR3 runs from the conserved cysteine through the conserved F or W. D genes are given only for firm matches. Expanded clones get a size class; other rows say once, few or many, or leave the size out.

J | length | D | size | V | CDR3 | DNA
TRBJ1-1 | 13 | . | many | TRBV7-2 | CASSSGRNTEAFF | TGTGCCAGCAGCTCCGGTAGGAACACTGAAGCTTTCTTT
TRBJ2-7 | 16 | TRBD2 | few | TRBV7-2 | CASSSRRSGSSYEQYF | TGTGCCAGCAGCTCGAGGAGGAGCGGGAGCTCCTACGAGCAGTACTTC
TRBJ2-3 | 14 | TRBD2 | many | TRBV14 | CASSPGLAPDTQYF | TGTGCCAGCAGCCCGGGACTAGCTCCAGATACGCAGTATTTT
TRBJ1-2 | 15 | TRBD1 | many | TRBV27 | CASSRGTGGFYGYTF | TGTGCCAGCAGCCGGGGGACAGGGGGATTCTATGGCTACACCTTC
TRBJ2-1 | 14 | TRBD1 | few | TRBV7-6 | CASSSTTGGNEQFF | TGTGCCAGCAGCTCGACTACAGGGGGCAATGAGCAGTTCTTC
TRBJ2-3 | 13 | . | few | TRBV20-1 | CSARDRRADTQYF | TGCAGTGCTAGAGATCGGAGGGCAGATACGCAGTATTTT
TRBJ2-1 | 14 | TRBD1 | many | TRBV7-3 | CASSRTRDSNEQFF | TGTGCCAGCAGCCGCACTCGGGACAGCAATGAGCAGTTCTTC
TRBJ2-1 | 17 | . | . | TRBV7-9 | CASSLARMGLEGNEQFF | TGTGCCAGCAGCTTAGCGAGAATGGGCCTAGAGGGCAATGAGCAGTTCTTC
TRBJ2-7 | 13 | . | . | TRBV3-1 | CASSQLQAYEQYF | TGTGCCAGCAGCCAGTTGCAGGCCTACGAGCAGTACTTC
TRBJ2-1 | 15 | . | many | TRBV7-2 | CASSLVSSGADEQFF | TGTGCCAGCAGCTTAGTTTCGTCAGGGGCAGACGAGCAGTTCTTC
TRBJ2-1 | 20 | TRBD2 | many | TRBV7-9 | CASSPLVYSRSGTSRDEQFF | TGTGCCAGCAGCCCCCTGGTCTATTCCCGATCGGGGACTAGTAGGGATGAGCAGTTCTTC
TRBJ2-7 | 13 | TRBD2 | . | TRBV6-2/TRBV6-3 | CASSFRRGGEQYF | TGTGCCAGCAGTTTCCGTCGGGGAGGGGAGCAGTACTTC
TRBJ2-7 | 13 | . | many | TRBV19 | CASRGSTIREQYF | TGTGCCAGTAGGGGCTCTACGATTCGGGAGCAGTACTTC
TRBJ1-6 | 14 | . | . | TRBV2 | CASSTRVQGSPLHF | TGTGCCAGCAGTACTAGGGTACAGGGATCACCCCTCCACTTT
TRBJ2-1 | 14 | TRBD1 | few | TRBV12-3/TRBV12-4 | CASRLSGQGYEQFF | TGTGCCAGCAGGTTATCGGGACAGGGCTATGAGCAGTTCTTC
TRBJ1-3 | 15 | . | many | TRBV3-1 | CASSQDRYSGNTIYF | TGTGCCAGCAGCCAAGACAGGTACTCTGGAAACACCATATATTTT
TRBJ1-6 | 15 | . | many | TRBV3-1 | CASSQPAGGASPLHF | TGTGCCAGCAGCCAACCCGCTGGAGGGGCTTCACCCCTCCACTTT
TRBJ2-3 | 16 | TRBD2 | . | TRBV2 | CASSTSGERNTDTQYF | TGTGCCAGCAGTACTAGCGGGGAAAGAAACACAGATACGCAGTATTTT
TRBJ1-2 | 14 | . | many | TRBV12-3/TRBV12-4 | CASSPRTDNYGYTF | TGTGCCAGCAGTCCAAGGACAGATAACTATGGCTACACCTTC
TRBJ2-3 | 13 | . | many | TRBV27 | CASTAVSTDTQYF | TGTGCCAGCACCGCAGTCTCCACAGATACGCAGTATTTT
TRBJ1-2 | 13 | . | many | TRBV7-9 | CASSPTTGKGYTF | TGTGCCAGCAGCCCAACAACAGGGAAAGGCTACACCTTC
TRBJ2-1 | 13 | TRBD2 | . | TRBV12-3/TRBV12-4 | CASTIAGFGEQFF | TGTGCCAGCACTATAGCGGGGTTTGGCGAGCAGTTCTTC
TRBJ1-2 | 14 | TRBD1 | few | TRBV6-1 | CASSPGQGWYGYTF | TGTGCCAGCAGCCCGGGACAGGGGTGGTATGGCTACACCTTC
TRBJ2-3 | 13 | TRBD2 | . | TRBV29-1 | CSVTSGWTEGQYF | TGCAGCGTGACTAGCGGGTGGACGGAGGGGCAGTATTTT
TRBJ2-7 | 11 | . | many | TRBV11-2 | CASSFLVEQYF | TGTGCCAGCAGCTTCTTAGTGGAGCAGTACTTC
TRBJ1-5 | 14 | . | . | TRBV2 | CASTEGRGLQPQHF | TGTGCCAGCACTGAAGGGCGGGGACTTCAGCCCCAGCATTTT
TRBJ2-7 | 14 | . | many | TRBV2 | CASSEDWTSYEQYF | TGTGCCAGCAGTGAAGATTGGACGTCCTACGAGCAGTACTTC
TRBJ1-5 | 16 | TRBD1 | many | TRBV19 | CASRVGQGPSNQPQHF | TGTGCCAGTCGGGTGGGACAGGGACCAAGCAATCAGCCCCAGCATTTT
TRBJ2-6 | 17 | . | few | TRBV11-2 | CASSFRKTLSGANVLTF | TGTGCCAGCAGCTTCAGAAAAACTCTCTCTGGGGCCAACGTCCTGACTTTC
TRBJ2-3 | 16 | . | . | TRBV6-5 | CASSYSRGFGGNTQYF | TGTGCCAGCAGTTACTCCCGGGGTTTTGGTGGCAATACGCAGTATTTT
TRBJ2-1 | 15 | TRBD2 | many | TRBV7-2 | CASSPGGLAASEQFF | TGTGCCAGCAGCCCTGGGGGACTAGCGGCGAGTGAGCAGTTCTTC
TRBJ1-2 | 16 | TRBD1 | many | TRBV9 | CASSPELTGGDYGYTF | TGTGCCAGCAGCCCGGAACTGACAGGGGGCGACTATGGCTACACCTTC
TRBJ1-2 | 13 | . | many | TRBV30 | CAWSVLAGDGYTF | TGTGCCTGGAGCGTGCTGGCAGGAGATGGCTACACCTTC
TRBJ2-3 | 16 | . | many | TRBV14 | CASRTTSTAPTDTQYF | TGTGCCAGCAGAACTACCTCTACGGCACCCACAGATACGCAGTATTTT
TRBJ2-5 | 16 | . | . | TRBV9 | CASTRMGLTNLETQYF | TGTGCCAGCACCCGTATGGGGCTAACAAATCTGGAGACCCAGTACTTC
TRBJ2-7 | 13 | . | . | TRBV29-1 | CSVRKMGTYEQYF | TGCAGCGTACGAAAAATGGGGACCTACGAGCAGTACTTC
TRBJ2-7 | 12 | . | . | TRBV12-3/TRBV12-4 | CVSQGFSYEQYF | TGTGTCAGCCAAGGTTTTTCCTACGAGCAGTACTTC
TRBJ2-2 | 17 | . | many | TRBV7-9 | CASSLALLVEFTGELFF | TGTGCCAGCAGCTTAGCCCTCCTAGTCGAATTCACCGGGGAGCTGTTTTTT
TRBJ1-2 | 13 | . | few | TRBV3-1 | CASSQERASGYTF | TGTGCCAGCAGCCAAGAAAGGGCCTCAGGCTACACCTTC
TRBJ2-1 | 13 | . | many | TRBV5-5 | CASSPGNLNEQFF | TGTGCCAGCAGCCCGGGGAATCTGAATGAGCAGTTCTTC
TRBJ2-2 | 15 | . | many | TRBV5-1 | CASSLDGQNTGELFF | TGCGCCAGCAGCTTGGATGGGCAGAACACCGGGGAGCTGTTTTTT
TRBJ2-7 | 14 | TRBD2 | . | TRBV20-1 | CSAGPGTSTYEQYF | TGCAGTGCTGGACCCGGGACTAGCACCTACGAGCAGTACTTC
TRBJ2-3 | 14 | . | . | TRBV2 | CASSSYTSADTQYF | TGTGCCAGCAGTTCTTACACTAGTGCAGATACGCAGTATTTT
TRBJ1-2 | 12 | . | many | TRBV6-1 | CASITDNYGYTF | TGTGCCAGCATTACCGATAACTATGGCTACACCTTC
TRBJ2-3 | 14 | . | few | TRBV5-4 | CASSSGTDTDTQYF | TGTGCCAGCAGCTCCGGGACGGACACAGATACGCAGTATTTT
TRBJ2-1 | 12 | . | . | TRBV5-1 | CASSFTRDEQFF | TGCGCCAGCAGCTTCACGCGGGATGAGCAGTTCTTC
TRBJ2-1 | 11 | . | . | TRBV10-3 | CAISDTDEQFF | TGTGCCATCAGTGACACGGATGAGCAGTTCTTC
TRBJ1-5 | 11 | . | few | TRBV29-1 | CSTLTAQPQHF | TGCAGCACCTTAACTGCCCAGCCCCAGCATTTT
TRBJ2-2 | 15 | . | . | TRBV7-3 | CASSPGLQNTGELFF | TGTGCCAGCAGCCCGGGACTTCAGAACACCGGGGAGCTGTTTTTT
TRBJ2-7 | 13 | . | . | TRBV20-1 | CSAALPGIYEQYF | TGCAGTGCAGCCCTGCCGGGGATTTACGAGCAGTACTTC
TRBJ2-3 | 16 | TRBD2 | few | TRBV3-1 | CASSHPGLAGPDTQYF | TGTGCCAGCAGCCATCCGGGACTAGCGGGACCGGATACGCAGTATTTT